These 10 T cell receptor beta chains came from one sample sequenced in a study of blood T cell repertoires in COVID-19. Repertoires were generated with immunoSEQ multiplex PCR, while TCRdb's copy carries only in-frame clones and drops some. Of roughly 430,000 clones in the sample, about 88% were seen once. The specimen sequenced was PBMCs or T cells enriched from blood (not recorded which). Receptors were obtained from a woman aged 18-29 years who had been exposed to COVID-19.

CDR3 region: CASSLGRAGLAFF. CDR3 sequence (DNA): TGTGCCAGCAGCTTGGGTCGGGCGGGGCTCGCTTTCTTT. This rearrangement joins TRBV5-6 to TRBJ1-1; the D gene is possibly TRBD1 (5 bases). This CDR3 is built from 13 residues. V was trimmed by 0 bases and J by 11 bases, leaving 14 bases between them. Germline V gives CDR1 SGHDT, CDR2 YYEEEE. Full variable domain (missing parts from reference TRBV5-6 and TRBJ1-1): DAGVTQSPTHLIKTRGQQVTLRCSPKSGHDTVSWYQQALGQGPQFIFQYYEEEERQRGNFPDRFSGHQFPNYSSELNVNALLLGDSALYLCASSLGRAGLAFFGQGTRLTVV.

J is TRBJ1-4 and V is TRBV6-2 or TRBV6-3, with 7 nucleotides matching TRBD1. CDR1 MNHEY and CDR2 SVGEGT come from the germline V gene. There are 15 residues in the CDR3. Losses at the gene ends were 4 bases for V and 3 bases for J; bases not matched to a gene: 5. CDR3 loop: CASSFRDRPNEKLFF. The CDR3 nucleotides read TGTGCCAGCAGTTTCCGGGACAGACCTAATGAAAAACTGTTTTTT.

A single count supports this clone. The chain employs TRBV10-2 and TRBJ1-5; a weak D match, TRBD1 (6 bases). The V end lost 3 bases, the J end lost 9 bases, and 21 bases lay between the germline ends. Germline-derived CDR1 and CDR2 are WSHSY and SAAADI. CDR3 length: 16 amino acids. The CDR3 nucleotides are TGCGCCAGCAGTGACCCACAGGGACCTATATTATGGCCCCAGCATTTT. Translated: CASSDPQGPILWPQHF.

This chain connects TRBV28 to TRBJ1-4; D is perhaps TRBD1 (5 bases). The CDR3 has 16 amino acids. Germline CDR1 and CDR2: MDHEN and SYDVKM. V shed 5 bases and J shed 0 bases, with 13 bases lying between them. The CDR3 spells CASSPGISATNEKLFF. In DNA, the CDR3 is TGTGCCAGCAGTCCAGGGATTTCTGCAACTAATGAAAAACTGTTTTTT.

The chain uses TRBV5-1 and TRBJ2-1; a weak D match, TRBD1 (9 bases). Trimming pared 6 bases from V and 3 bases from J, leaving 16 bases between. CDR3 length equals 15 residues. CDR1 is SGHRS, CDR2 YFSETQ, per germline. CDR3 DNA: TGCGCCAGCACCCGGGGGGGACAGGGCTACAATGAGCAGTTCTTC. Protein sequence: CASTRGGQGYNEQFF.

The J gene is TRBJ1-1, the V gene TRBV5-8; D is unresolved. This CDR3 is 16 amino acids long. Trimming removed 0 bases at V and 0 bases at J, with 12 bases between. Germline V gene data show CDR1 as SGHTS and CDR2 as YDEGEE. The CDR3 loop is CASSLGSAGMNTEAFF. CDR3 DNA: TGTGCCAGCAGCTTGGGTTCGGCAGGAATGAACACTGAAGCTTTCTTT.

Turning to this clone: Other DNA sequences in this sample translate to the same CDR3. This sequence joins TRBV7-9 and TRBJ2-7; 7 nucleotides agree with TRBD1. The CDR3 sequence is 15 residues long. V shed 3 bases, J shed 0 bases, and the junction held 5 bases outside the gene matches. CDR1 SEHNR and CDR2 FQNEAQ come from the germline V gene (reference sequence). The CDR3 DNA reads as TGTGCCAGCAGCTTGGCAGGGGGAAGCTCCTACGAGCAGTACTTC. This encodes CASSLAGGSSYEQYF.

The rearrangement joins TRBV28 to TRBJ1-2; tentative D call: TRBD1 (5 bases). Germline V gives CDR1 MDHEN, CDR2 SYDVKM. V was pared by 5 bases and J by 4 bases, with 17 bases between. The CDR3 sequence is 15 residues long. The CDR3 coding sequence is TGTGCCAGCAGTACGGCGGGACGGAGAATCTATGGCTACACCTTC. Its protein is CASSTAGRRIYGYTF.

The V gene is TRBV4-1, the J gene TRBJ2-7; 9 bases line up with TRBD1. J was trimmed by 2 bases and V by 2 bases; bases with no gene match: 10. This CDR3 spans 17 amino acids. Germline values: CDR1 MGHRA, CDR2 YSYEKL. CDR3 sequence: CASSQNPSGTGTYEQYF. CDR3 bases: TGCGCCAGCAGCCAAAACCCATCAGGGACAGGGACCTACGAGCAGTACTTC.

The gene calls are TRBV28 and TRBJ2-3, with a weak D call TRBD1 (6 bases). The CDR3 covers 15 residues. Trimming stripped 7 bases from V and 8 bases from J, with 22 bases between. Germline lookup yields CDR1 MDHEN and CDR2 SYDVKM. This CDR3 is CASTDYRAGVATQYF. The CDR3 bases are TGTGCCAGCACCGATTACAGGGCAGGGGTGGCTACGCAGTATTTT.